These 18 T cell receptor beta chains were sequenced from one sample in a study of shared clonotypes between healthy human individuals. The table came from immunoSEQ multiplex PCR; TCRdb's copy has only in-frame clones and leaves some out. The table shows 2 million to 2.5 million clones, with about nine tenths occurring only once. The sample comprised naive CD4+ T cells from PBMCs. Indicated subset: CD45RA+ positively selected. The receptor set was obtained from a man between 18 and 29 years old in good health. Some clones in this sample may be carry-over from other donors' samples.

The chain's CDR3 is CASSLGGYELFF. CDR3 coding DNA: TGTGCCAGCAGTTTAGGCGGGTACGAGCTGTTTTTT. The rearrangement links TRBV28 to TRBJ2-2; maybe TRBD2 (5 bases). Germline V gene data show CDR1 as MDHEN and CDR2 as SYDVKM. The V end lost 2 bases, the J end lost 11 bases, and 9 bases lay between the germline ends. The CDR3 is made up of 12 amino acids.

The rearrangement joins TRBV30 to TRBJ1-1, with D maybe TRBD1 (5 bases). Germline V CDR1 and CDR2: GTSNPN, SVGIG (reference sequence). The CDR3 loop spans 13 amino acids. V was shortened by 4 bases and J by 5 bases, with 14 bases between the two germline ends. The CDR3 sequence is CAWTLGAGTEAFF. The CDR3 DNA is TGTGCCTGGACGCTGGGAGCAGGGACTGAAGCTTTCTTT.

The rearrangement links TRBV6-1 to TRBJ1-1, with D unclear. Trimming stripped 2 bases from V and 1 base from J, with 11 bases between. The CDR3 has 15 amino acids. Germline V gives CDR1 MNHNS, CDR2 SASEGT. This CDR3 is CASSEYGWANTEAFF. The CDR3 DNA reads TGTGCCAGCAGTGAATACGGGTGGGCGAACACTGAAGCTTTCTTT.

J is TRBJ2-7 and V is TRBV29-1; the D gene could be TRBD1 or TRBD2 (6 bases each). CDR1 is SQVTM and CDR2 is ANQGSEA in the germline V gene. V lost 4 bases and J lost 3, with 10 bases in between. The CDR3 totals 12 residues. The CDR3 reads CSVGGADYEQYF. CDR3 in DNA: TGCAGCGTTGGGGGGGCAGACTACGAGCAGTACTTC.

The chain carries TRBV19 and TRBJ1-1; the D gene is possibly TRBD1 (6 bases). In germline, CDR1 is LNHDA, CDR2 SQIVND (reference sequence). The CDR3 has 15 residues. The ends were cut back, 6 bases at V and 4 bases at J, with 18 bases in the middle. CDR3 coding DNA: TGTGCCAGTAGCATCAGGGGCGCTGGAACCACTGAAGCTTTCTTT. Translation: CASSIRGAGTTEAFF.

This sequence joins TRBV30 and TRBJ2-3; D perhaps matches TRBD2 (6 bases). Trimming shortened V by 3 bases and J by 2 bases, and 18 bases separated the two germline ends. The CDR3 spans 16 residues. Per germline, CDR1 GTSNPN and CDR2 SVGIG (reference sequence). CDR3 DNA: TGTGCCTGGAGGCTTAGGGACCGGAGGGTCACAGATACGCAGTATTTT. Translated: CAWRLRDRRVTDTQYF.

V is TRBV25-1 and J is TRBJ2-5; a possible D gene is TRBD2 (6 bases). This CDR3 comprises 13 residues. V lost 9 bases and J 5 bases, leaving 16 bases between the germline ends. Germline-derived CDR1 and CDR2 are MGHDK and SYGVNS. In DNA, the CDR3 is TGTGCCAGTCATGAAGCGGGCCGGGAGACCCAGTACTTC. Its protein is CASHEAGRETQYF.

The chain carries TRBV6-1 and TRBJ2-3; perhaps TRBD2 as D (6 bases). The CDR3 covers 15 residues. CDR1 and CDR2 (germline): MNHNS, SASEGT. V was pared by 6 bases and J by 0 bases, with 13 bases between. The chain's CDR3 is CASSRGRGSTDTQYF. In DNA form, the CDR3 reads TGTGCCAGCAGCCGGGGCCGGGGGAGCACAGATACGCAGTATTTT.

The CDR3 loop reads CASSLLGAPLGYTF. The DNA of the CDR3 is TGTGCCAGCAGCCTCCTAGGAGCGCCCCTTGGCTACACCTTC. The rearrangement uses TRBV11-1 and TRBJ1-2, with no clear D. Germline CDR1 reads SGHAT; CDR2 reads FQDESV (reference sequence). The CDR3 contains 14 residues. V gave up 5 bases and J gave up 7 bases, with 17 bases separating them.

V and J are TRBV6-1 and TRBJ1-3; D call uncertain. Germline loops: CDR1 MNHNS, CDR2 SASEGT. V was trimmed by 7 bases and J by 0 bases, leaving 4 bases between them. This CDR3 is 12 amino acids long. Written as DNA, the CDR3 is TGTGCCAGCAAGCTCTCTGGAAACACCATATATTTT. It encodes CASKLSGNTIYF.

CDR3 protein: CASSRQGATIYF. The DNA of the CDR3 is TGTGCCAGCAGCCGCCAGGGAGCGACCATATATTTT. The chain carries TRBV7-2 and TRBJ1-3; tentatively, D is TRBD1 (5 bases). This CDR3 is built from 12 residues. Germline V gene lookup returns CDR1 SGHTA and CDR2 FQGNSA. V gave up 5 bases and J gave up 10 bases, with 12 bases separating them. The variable domain in full, completed from reference TRBV7-2 and TRBJ1-3, reads GAGVSQSPSNKVTEKGKDVELRCDPISGHTALYWYRQSLGQGLEFLIYFQGNSAPDKSGLPSDRFSAERTGGSVSTLTIQRTQQEDSAVYLCASSRQGATIYFGEGSWLTVV.

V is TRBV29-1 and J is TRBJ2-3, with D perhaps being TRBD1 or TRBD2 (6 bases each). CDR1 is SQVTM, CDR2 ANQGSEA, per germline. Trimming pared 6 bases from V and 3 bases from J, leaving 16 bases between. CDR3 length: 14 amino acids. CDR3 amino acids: CSVRRGAGTDTQYF. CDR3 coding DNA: TGCAGCGTCCGGAGGGGGGCTGGGACAGATACGCAGTATTTT.

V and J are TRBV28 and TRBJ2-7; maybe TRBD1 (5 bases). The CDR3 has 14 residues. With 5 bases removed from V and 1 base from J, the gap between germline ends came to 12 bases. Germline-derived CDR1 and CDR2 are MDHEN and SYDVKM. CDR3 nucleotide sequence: TGTGCCAGCAGTCTCCGATCAGGGTCCTACGAGCAGTACTTC. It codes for CASSLRSGSYEQYF.

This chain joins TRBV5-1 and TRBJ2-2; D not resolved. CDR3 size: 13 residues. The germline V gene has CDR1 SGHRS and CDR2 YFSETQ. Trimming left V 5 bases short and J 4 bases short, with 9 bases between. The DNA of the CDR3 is TGCGCCAGCAGATGGGAACCCACCGGGGAGCTGTTTTTT. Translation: CASRWEPTGELFF. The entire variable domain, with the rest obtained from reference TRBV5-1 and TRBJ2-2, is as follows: KAGVTQTPRYLIKTRGQQVTLSCSPISGHRSVSWYQQTPGQGLQFLFEYFSETQRNKGNFPGRFSGRQFSNSRSEMNVSTLELGDSALYLCASRWEPTGELFFGEGSRLTVL.

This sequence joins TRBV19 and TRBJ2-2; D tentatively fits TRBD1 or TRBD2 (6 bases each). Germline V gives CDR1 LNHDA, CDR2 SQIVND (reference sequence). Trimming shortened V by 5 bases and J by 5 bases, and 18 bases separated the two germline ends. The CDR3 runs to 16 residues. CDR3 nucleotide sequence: TGTGCCAGTAGTGGGGGGACAAGAGGGTGGACCGGGGAGCTGTTTTTT. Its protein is CASSGGTRGWTGELFF.

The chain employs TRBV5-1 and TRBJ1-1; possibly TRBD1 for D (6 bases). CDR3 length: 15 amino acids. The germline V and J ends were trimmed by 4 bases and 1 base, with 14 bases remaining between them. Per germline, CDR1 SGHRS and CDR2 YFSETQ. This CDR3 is CASSPTGLGNTEAFF. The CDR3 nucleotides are TGCGCCAGCAGCCCCACAGGGTTAGGGAACACTGAAGCTTTCTTT.

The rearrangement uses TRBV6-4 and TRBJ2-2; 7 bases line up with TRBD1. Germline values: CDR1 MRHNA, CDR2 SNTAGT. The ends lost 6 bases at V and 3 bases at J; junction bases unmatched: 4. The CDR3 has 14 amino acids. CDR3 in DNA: TGTGCCAGCAGGACAGGGATCGACACCGGGGAGCTGTTTTTT. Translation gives CASRTGIDTGELFF.

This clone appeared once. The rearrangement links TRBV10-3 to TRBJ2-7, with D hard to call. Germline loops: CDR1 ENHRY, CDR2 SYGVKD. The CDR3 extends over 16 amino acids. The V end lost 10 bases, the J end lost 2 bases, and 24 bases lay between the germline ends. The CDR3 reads CATKTPGSDITYEQYF. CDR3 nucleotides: TGTGCCACTAAGACCCCCGGGTCAGACATTACCTACGAGCAGTACTTC.